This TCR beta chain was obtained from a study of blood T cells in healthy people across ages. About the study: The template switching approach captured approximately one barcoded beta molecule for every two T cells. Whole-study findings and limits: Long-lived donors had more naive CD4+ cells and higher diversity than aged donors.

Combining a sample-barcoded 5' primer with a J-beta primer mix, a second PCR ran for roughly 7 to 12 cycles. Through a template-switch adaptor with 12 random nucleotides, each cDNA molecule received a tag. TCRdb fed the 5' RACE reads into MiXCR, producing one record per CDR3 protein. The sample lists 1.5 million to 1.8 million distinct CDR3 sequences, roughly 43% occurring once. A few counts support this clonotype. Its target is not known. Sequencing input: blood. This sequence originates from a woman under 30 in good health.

CDR3 bases: TGCGCCAGCAGCCAAGATTCTAGAAGCACTGAAGCTTTCTTT. It codes for CASSQDSRSTEAFF. J is TRBJ1-1 and V is TRBV4-3, with D uncertain. V gave up 0 bases and J gave up 4 bases, with 9 bases separating them. The CDR3 loop spans 14 amino acids. Germline V gene sequence: CDR1 LGHNA, CDR2 YSLEER.